The source of this TCR beta chain is a study of cytomegalovirus exposure and HLA in healthy donors. Study conclusions and caveats: Cytomegalovirus-associated TCR beta chains were listed, numbering 150 to 200. Specific recognition of CMV antigens was confirmed in vitro for a few chains (all CMV-associated). For most TCR sequences rarity was the rule, although some public TCRs occurred in many donors.

An approximately 130-subject validation cohort, separate from the 666-subject first cohort, supplied the donors. Germline loops: CDR1 SGHRS, CDR2 YFSETQ. The CDR3 runs 15 residues. The junction had 7 bases not matched to a gene; V was cut back by 3 bases and J by 3 bases. About this clone itself: The antigen is unknown.

Some clones are missing from TCRdb's copy, which holds only in-frame ones; the method was immunoSEQ multiplex PCR. There are 50,000 to 65,000 clones in the sample; roughly nine tenths occur only once, and around 8.4% lies in the top ten. The TCR comes from a woman between 18 and 29 years old in good health and CMV-seropositive. Sequencing was carried out using PBMCs. The chain combines TRBV5-1 with TRBJ1-1, with 8 bases aligning to TRBD1. The CDR3 DNA follows: TGCGCCAGCAGCTCGGCTGCAGGGGGCTACACTGAAGCTTTCTTT. This codes for CASSSAAGGYTEAFF.